This T cell receptor beta chain was profiled in a study of STAT5B mutations in CD4+ large granular lymphocyte leukemia. Study results and limitations: 8/27 top patient clones versus 2/35 control clones were TRBV06-family.

The assay was run at survey level. The data were produced by immunoSEQ multiplex PCR, yet TCRdb's version contains in-frame clones alone and is incomplete. Here the sample spans around 35,000 clones, 70% to 90% being singletons. The CDR3 totals 17 residues. V was trimmed by 4 bases and J by 3 bases, leaving 19 bases between them. Germline lookup yields CDR1 MNHEY and CDR2 SMNVEV (reference sequence). A note on this clone: Antigen specificity is unknown.

The source material was CD4+ T cells from blood buffy coats. This sequence originates from a human donor in good health. The J gene is TRBJ2-1, the V gene TRBV27; no clear D gene. The CDR3 nucleotides are TGTGCCAGCAGTTACTCCCTCCTCTTAGAACGCTACAATGAGCAGTTCTTC. This sequence encodes CASSYSLLLERYNEQFF.